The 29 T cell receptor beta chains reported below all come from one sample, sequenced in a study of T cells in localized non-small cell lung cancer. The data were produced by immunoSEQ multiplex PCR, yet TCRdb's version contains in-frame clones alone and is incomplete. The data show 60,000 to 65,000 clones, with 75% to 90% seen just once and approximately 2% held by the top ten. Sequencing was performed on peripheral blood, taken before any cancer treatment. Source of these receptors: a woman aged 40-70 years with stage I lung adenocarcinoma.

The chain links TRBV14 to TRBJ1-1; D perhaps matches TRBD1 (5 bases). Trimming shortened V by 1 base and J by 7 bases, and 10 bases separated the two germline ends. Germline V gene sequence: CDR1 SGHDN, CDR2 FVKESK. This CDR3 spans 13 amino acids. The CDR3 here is CASSQAGLLEAFF. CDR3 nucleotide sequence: TGTGCCAGCAGCCAAGCAGGGTTACTTGAAGCTTTCTTT.

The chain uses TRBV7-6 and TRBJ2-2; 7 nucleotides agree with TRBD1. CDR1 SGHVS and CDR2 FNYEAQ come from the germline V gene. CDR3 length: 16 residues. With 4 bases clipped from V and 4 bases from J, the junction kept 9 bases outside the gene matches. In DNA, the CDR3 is TGTGCCAGCAGCTCCCCCACAGGGGTCGGCACCGGGGAGCTGTTTTTT. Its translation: CASSSPTGVGTGELFF. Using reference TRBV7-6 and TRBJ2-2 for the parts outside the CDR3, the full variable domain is GAGVSQSPRYKVTKRGQDVALRCDPISGHVSLYWYRQALGQGPEFLTYFNYEAQQDKSGLPNDRFSAERPEGSISTLTIQRTEQRDSAMYRCASSSPTGVGTGELFFGEGSRLTVL.

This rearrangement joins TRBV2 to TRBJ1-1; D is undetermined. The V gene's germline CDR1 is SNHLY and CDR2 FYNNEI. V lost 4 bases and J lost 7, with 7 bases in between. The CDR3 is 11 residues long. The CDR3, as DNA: TGTGCCAGCAGTGTTTACAGTGAAGCTTTCTTT. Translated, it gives CASSVYSEAFF.

This CDR3 is CASSLGPQRALYEQYF. CDR3 coding DNA: TGTGCCAGCAGCTTAGGTCCGCAGCGGGCTTTGTACGAGCAGTACTTC. This chain uses TRBV7-2 with TRBJ2-7; possible D gene TRBD2, 6 bases. V gave up 1 base and J gave up 4 bases, with 17 bases separating them. This CDR3 spans 16 amino acids. The germline V gene has CDR1 SGHTA and CDR2 FQGNSA. Filled out from reference TRBV7-2 and TRBJ2-7, the complete variable domain reads GAGVSQSPSNKVTEKGKDVELRCDPISGHTALYWYRQSLGQGLEFLIYFQGNSAPDKSGLPSDRFSAERTGGSVSTLTIQRTQQEDSAVYLCASSLGPQRALYEQYFGPGTRLTVT.

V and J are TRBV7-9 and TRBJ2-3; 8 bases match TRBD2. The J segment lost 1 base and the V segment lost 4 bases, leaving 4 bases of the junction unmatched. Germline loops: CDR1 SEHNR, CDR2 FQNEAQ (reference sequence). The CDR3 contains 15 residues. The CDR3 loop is CASSSEAGGTDTQYF. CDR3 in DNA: TGTGCCAGCAGCTCGGAAGCGGGGGGCACAGATACGCAGTATTTT.

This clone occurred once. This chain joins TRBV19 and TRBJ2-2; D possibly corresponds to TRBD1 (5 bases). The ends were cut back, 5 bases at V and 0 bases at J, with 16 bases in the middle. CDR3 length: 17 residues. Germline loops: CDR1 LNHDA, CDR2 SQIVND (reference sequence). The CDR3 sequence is CASSQGWGPANTGELFF. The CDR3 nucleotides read TGTGCCAGTAGTCAAGGGTGGGGCCCCGCGAACACCGGGGAGCTGTTTTTT. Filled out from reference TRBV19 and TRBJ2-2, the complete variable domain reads DGGITQSPKYLFRKEGQNVTLSCEQNLNHDAMYWYRQDPGQGLRLIYYSQIVNDFQKGDIAEGYSVSREKKESFPLTVTSAQKNPTAFYLCASSQGWGPANTGELFFGEGSRLTVL.

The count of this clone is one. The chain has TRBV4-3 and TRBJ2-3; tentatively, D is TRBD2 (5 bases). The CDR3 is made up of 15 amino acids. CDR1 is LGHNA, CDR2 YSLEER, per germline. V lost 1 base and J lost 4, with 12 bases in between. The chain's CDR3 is CASSQGGDPPDTQYF. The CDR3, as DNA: TGCGCCAGCAGCCAAGGGGGAGATCCCCCAGATACGCAGTATTTT.

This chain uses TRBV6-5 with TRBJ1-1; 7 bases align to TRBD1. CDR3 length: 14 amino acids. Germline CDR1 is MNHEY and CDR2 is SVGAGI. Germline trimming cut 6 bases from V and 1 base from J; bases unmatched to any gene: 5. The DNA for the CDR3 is TGTGCCAGCAGCCAGGGGGGGGAGAACACTGAAGCTTTCTTT. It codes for CASSQGGENTEAFF.

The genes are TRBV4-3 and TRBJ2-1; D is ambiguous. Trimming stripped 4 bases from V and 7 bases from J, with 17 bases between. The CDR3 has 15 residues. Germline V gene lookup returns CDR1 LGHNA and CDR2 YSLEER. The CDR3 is CASSPSLGRRNEQFF. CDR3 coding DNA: TGCGCCAGCAGCCCCTCCCTTGGAAGACGGAATGAGCAGTTCTTC.

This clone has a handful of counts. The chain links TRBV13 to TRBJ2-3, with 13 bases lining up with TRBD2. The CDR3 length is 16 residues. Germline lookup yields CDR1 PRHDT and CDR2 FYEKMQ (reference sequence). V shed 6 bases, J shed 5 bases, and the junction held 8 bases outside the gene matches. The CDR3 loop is CASRSLAGGRGDTQYF. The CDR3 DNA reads TGTGCCAGCAGATCACTAGCGGGAGGGCGTGGAGATACGCAGTATTTT.

The CDR3 nucleotides read TGTGCCAGCAGCCCCTCGGGGGGGGGAAACGAAAAACTGTTTTTT. This codes for CASSPSGGGNEKLFF. This chain links TRBV6-5 with TRBJ1-4, with D maybe TRBD1 (5 bases). Germline values: CDR1 MNHEY, CDR2 SVGAGI. The CDR3 has 15 residues. Trimming removed 6 bases from V and 8 bases from J, with 19 bases in between.

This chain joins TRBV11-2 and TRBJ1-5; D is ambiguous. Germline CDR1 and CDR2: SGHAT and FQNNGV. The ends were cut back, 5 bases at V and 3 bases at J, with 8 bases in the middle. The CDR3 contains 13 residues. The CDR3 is CASSPGVNQPQHF. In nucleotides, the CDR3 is TGTGCCAGCAGCCCCGGCGTCAATCAGCCCCAGCATTTT.

CDR3 nucleotides: TGTGCCAGCAGTGAAGATCAGGGAAGTATCACTGAAGCTTTCTTT. This sequence encodes CASSEDQGSITEAFF. The chain has TRBV2 and TRBJ1-1; weak D call: TRBD1 (5 bases). V was clipped by 1 base and J by 4 bases, with 13 bases between them. Germline assignment: CDR1 SNHLY and CDR2 FYNNEI. This CDR3 contains 15 residues.

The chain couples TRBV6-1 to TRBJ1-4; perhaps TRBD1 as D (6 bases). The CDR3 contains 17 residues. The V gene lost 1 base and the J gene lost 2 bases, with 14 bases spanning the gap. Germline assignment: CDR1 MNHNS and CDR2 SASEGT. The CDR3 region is CASSEEGGLGTNEKLFF. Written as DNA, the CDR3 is TGTGCCAGCAGTGAAGAAGGGGGGCTGGGGACTAATGAAAAACTGTTTTTT.

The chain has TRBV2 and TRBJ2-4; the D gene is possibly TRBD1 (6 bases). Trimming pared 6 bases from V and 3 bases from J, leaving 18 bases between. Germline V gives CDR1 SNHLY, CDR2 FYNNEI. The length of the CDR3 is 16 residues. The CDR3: CASSHSTDRVKNIQYF. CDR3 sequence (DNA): TGTGCCAGCAGCCACAGCACGGACAGAGTCAAAAACATTCAGTACTTC. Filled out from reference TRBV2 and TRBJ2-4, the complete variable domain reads EPEVTQTPSHQVTQMGQEVILRCVPISNHLYFYWYRQILGQKVEFLVSFYNNEISEKSEIFDDQFSVERPDGSNFTLKIRSTKLEDSAMYFCASSHSTDRVKNIQYFGAGTRLSVL.

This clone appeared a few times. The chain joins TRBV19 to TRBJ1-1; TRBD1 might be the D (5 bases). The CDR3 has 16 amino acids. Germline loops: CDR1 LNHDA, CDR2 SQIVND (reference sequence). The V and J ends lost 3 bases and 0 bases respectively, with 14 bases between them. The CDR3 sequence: CASSMGQIRMNTEAFF. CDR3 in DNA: TGTGCCAGTAGTATGGGGCAAATAAGAATGAACACTGAAGCTTTCTTT.

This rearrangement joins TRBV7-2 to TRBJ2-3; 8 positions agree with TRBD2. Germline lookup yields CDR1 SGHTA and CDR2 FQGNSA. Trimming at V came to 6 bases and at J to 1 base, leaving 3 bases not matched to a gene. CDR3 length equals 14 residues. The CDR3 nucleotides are TGTGCCAGCAGGTCGGGGGGGGGCACAGATACGCAGTATTTT. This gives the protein CASRSGGGTDTQYF.

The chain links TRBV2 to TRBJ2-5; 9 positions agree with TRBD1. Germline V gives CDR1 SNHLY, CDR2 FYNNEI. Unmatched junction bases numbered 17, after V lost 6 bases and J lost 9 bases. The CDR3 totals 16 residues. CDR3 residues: CASSAGTGTTTGAQYF. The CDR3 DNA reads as TGTGCCAGCAGCGCCGGGACAGGGACCACTACAGGGGCCCAGTACTTC.

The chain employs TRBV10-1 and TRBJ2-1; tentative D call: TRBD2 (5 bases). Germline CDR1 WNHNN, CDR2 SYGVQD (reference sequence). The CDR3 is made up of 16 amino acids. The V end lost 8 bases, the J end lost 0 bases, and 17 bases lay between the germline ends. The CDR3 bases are TGCGCCAGCTGTTTCCCAGCGGAAAGCTCCTACAATGAGCAGTTCTTC. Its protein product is CASCFPAESSYNEQFF.

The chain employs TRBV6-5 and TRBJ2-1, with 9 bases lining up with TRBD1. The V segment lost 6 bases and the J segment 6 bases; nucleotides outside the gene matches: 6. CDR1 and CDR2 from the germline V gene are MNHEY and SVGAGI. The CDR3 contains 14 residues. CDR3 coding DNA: TGTGCCAGCAGGGCCGGGACAGGGATCAATGAGCAGTTCTTC. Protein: CASRAGTGINEQFF.

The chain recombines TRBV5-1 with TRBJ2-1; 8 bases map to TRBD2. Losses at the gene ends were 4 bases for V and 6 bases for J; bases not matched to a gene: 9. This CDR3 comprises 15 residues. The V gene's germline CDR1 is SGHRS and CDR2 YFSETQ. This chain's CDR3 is CASSRLTSEGNEQFF. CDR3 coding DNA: TGCGCCAGCAGCCGTTTGACTAGCGAGGGCAATGAGCAGTTCTTC. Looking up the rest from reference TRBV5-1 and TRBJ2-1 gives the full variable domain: KAGVTQTPRYLIKTRGQQVTLSCSPISGHRSVSWYQQTPGQGLQFLFEYFSETQRNKGNFPGRFSGRQFSNSRSEMNVSTLELGDSALYLCASSRLTSEGNEQFFGPGTRLTVL.

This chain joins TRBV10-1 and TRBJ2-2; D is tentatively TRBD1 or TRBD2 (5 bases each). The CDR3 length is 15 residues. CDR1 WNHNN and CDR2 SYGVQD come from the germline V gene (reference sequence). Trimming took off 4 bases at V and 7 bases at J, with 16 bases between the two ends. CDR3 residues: CASSGTRGEYGELFF. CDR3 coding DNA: TGCGCCAGCAGTGGGACGAGGGGAGAGTACGGGGAGCTGTTTTTT.

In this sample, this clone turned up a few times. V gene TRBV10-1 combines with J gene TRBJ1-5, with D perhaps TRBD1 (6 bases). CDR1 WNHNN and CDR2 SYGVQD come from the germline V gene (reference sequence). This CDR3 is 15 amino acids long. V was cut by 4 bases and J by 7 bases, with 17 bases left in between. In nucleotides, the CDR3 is TGCGCCAGCAGTGGCTTGGACAGCCCGCCCCAGCCCCAGCATTTT. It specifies CASSGLDSPPQPQHF.

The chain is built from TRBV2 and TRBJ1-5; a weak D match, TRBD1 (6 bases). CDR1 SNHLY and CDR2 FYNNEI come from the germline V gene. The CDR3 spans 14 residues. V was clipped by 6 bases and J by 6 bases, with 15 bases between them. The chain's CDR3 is CASSKTGATQPQHF. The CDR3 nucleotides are TGTGCCAGCAGCAAGACGGGGGCCACTCAGCCCCAGCATTTT.

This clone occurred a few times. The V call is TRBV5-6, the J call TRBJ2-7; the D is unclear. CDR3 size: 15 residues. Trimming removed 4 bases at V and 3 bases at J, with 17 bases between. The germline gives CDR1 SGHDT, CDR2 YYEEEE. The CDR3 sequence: CASSLLGSQDYEQYF. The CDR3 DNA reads TGTGCCAGCAGCCTACTCGGCTCTCAAGACTACGAGCAGTACTTC.

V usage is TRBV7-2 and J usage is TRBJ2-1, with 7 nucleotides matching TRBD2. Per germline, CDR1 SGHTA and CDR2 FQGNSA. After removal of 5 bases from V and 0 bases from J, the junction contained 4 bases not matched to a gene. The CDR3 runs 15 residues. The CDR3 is CASSPQRDSYNEQFF. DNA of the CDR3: TGTGCCAGCAGCCCGCAGCGGGACTCCTACAATGAGCAGTTCTTC.

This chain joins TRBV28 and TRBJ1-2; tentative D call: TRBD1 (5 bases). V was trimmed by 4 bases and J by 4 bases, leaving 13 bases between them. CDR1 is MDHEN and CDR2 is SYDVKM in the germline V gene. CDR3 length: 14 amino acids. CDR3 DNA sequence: TGTGCCAGCAGTTCCCCAGGGAGATCCTATGGCTACACCTTC. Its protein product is CASSSPGRSYGYTF.

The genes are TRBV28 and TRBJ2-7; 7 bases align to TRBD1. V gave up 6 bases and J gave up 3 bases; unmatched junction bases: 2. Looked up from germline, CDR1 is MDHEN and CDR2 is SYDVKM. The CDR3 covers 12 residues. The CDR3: CASSHRGYEQYF. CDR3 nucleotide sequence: TGTGCCAGCAGCCACAGGGGCTACGAGCAGTACTTC.

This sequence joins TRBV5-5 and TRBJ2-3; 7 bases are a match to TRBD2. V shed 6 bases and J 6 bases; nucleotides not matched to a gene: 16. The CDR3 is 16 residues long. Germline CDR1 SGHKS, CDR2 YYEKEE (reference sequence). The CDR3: CASTVIGGKSGDTQYF. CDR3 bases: TGTGCCAGCACCGTAATCGGGGGGAAAAGCGGGGATACGCAGTATTTT.